Each of the 8 T cell receptor beta chains below was sequenced from the same sample in a study of T cell repertoires in cytomegalovirus infection. A single record per CDR3 protein comes from TCRdb applying MiXCR to the reads. The sample records hundreds of thousands of distinct CDR3 sequences, 11% being singletons. Sequenced: PBMCs. These TCRs come from a human donor in good health (CMV status not recorded). Some clones in this sample may be carry-over from other donors' samples.

The chain links TRBV27 to TRBJ2-1; 9 nucleotides align to TRBD2. CDR1 and CDR2 (germline): MNHEY, SMNVEV (reference sequence). CDR3 length: 14 amino acids. V gave up 6 bases and J gave up 4 bases; unmatched junction bases: 4. The CDR3 protein is CASRWTSEYNEQFF. CDR3 DNA: TGTGCCAGCAGGTGGACTAGCGAGTACAATGAGCAGTTCTTC.

The gene calls are TRBV9 and TRBJ1-4; 7 nucleotides line up with TRBD1. V trimming: 4 bases; J trimming: 8 bases; junction bases outside the gene matches: 8. The CDR3 is made up of 14 amino acids. CDR1 SGDLS and CDR2 YYNGEE come from the germline V gene. The CDR3 is CASSTTGADEKLFF. The CDR3 DNA is TGTGCCAGCAGCACCACAGGGGCGGACGAAAAACTGTTTTTT.

In this sample, this clonotype turned up many times. DNA for the CDR3: TGTGCCAGCAGCCAAGGGCCGGGTCAATACAATGAGCAGTTCTTC. Its protein is CASSQGPGQYNEQFF. The genes are TRBV5-4 and TRBJ2-1; D is unresolved. The CDR3 length is 15 residues. Germline V gives CDR1 SGHNT, CDR2 YYREEE (reference sequence). V dropped 4 bases and J dropped 4 bases, with 15 bases sitting between them. Full variable domain (outside the CDR3, taken from reference TRBV5-4 and TRBJ2-1): ETGVTQSPTHLIKTRGQQVTLRCSSQSGHNTVSWYQQALGQGPQFIFQYYREEENGRGNFPPRFSGLQFPNYSSELNVNALELDDSALYLCASSQGPGQYNEQFFGPGTRLTVL.

This clonotype was detected many times. V is TRBV2 and J is TRBJ1-2; D might be TRBD1 (5 bases). CDR1 SNHLY and CDR2 FYNNEI come from the germline V gene. The V end was cut by 6 bases, the J end by 3 bases, with 17 bases between. This CDR3 has 15 residues. CDR3 sequence reads: CASRGRLDSHYGYTF. DNA of the CDR3: TGTGCCAGCAGGGGGAGGTTAGACAGTCACTATGGCTACACCTTC.

There are many counts of this clonotype. V is TRBV11-2 and J is TRBJ1-1; TRBD1 is a possible D gene (6 bases). The CDR3 covers 13 residues. In germline, CDR1 is SGHAT, CDR2 FQNNGV. Between the trimmed V and J ends, which lost 1 base and 4 bases, there was a span of 7 bases. CDR3 sequence reads: CASSLGQATEAFF. The CDR3 DNA sequence: TGTGCCAGCAGCTTAGGACAGGCCACTGAAGCTTTCTTT.

The gene calls are TRBV13 and TRBJ2-7, with 9 bases identical to TRBD2. CDR3 length: 16 residues. V trimming: 2 bases; J trimming: 4 bases; junction bases outside the gene matches: 9. Germline CDR1 PRHDT, CDR2 FYEKMQ (reference sequence). The CDR3 reads CASSLRRTSVAYEQYF. CDR3 bases: TGTGCCAGCAGCTTACGAAGGACTAGCGTAGCGTACGAGCAGTACTTC.

In its sample, this clonotype was seen many times. The chain carries TRBV6-5 and TRBJ2-7; 8 positions agree with TRBD1. The CDR3 runs 16 residues. Germline assignment: CDR1 MNHEY and CDR2 SVGAGI. Unmatched junction bases numbered 9, after V lost 0 bases and J lost 5 bases. The CDR3 region is CASSYSDRDQSDEQYF. The CDR3 coding sequence is TGTGCCAGCAGTTACTCGGACAGGGACCAGTCGGACGAGCAGTACTTC.

This clonotype was recorded many times. The chain employs TRBV7-6 and TRBJ2-7, with D tentatively TRBD1 or TRBD2 (5 bases each). V was trimmed by 0 bases and J by 0 bases, leaving 12 bases between them. In germline, CDR1 is SGHVS, CDR2 FNYEAQ. CDR3 length equals 16 residues. CDR3 bases: TGTGCCAGCAGCTTAGCTCGACGGGGCAGCTCCTACGAGCAGTACTTC. Encoded protein: CASSLARRGSSYEQYF.